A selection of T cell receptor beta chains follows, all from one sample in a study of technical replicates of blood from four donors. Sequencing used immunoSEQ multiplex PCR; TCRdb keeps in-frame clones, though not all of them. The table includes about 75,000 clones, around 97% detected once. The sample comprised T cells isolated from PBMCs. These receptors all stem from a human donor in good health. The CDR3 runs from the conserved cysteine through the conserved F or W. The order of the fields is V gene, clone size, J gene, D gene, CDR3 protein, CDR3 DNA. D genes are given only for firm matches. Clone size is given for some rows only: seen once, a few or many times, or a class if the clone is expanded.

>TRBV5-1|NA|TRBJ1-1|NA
CASRLGVNTEAFF
TGCGCCAGCAGATTAGGGGTGAACACTGAAGCTTTCTTT
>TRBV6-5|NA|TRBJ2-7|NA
CASSYHGRVAEQYF
TGTGCCAGCAGTTACCACGGGAGAGTTGCCGAGCAGTACTTC
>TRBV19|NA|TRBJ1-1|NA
CASSLTALNTEAFF
TGTGCCAGTAGCCTAACAGCCCTGAACACTGAAGCTTTCTTT
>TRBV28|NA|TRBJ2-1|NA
CASSLSRTGYNEQFF
TGTGCCAGCAGTTTGTCCCGGACGGGATACAATGAGCAGTTCTTC
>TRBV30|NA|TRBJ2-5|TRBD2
CAWSFSWTSGGQETQYF
TGTGCCTGGAGTTTCTCATGGACTAGCGGGGGACAAGAGACCCAGTACTTC
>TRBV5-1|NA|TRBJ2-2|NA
CASSLGNADTGELFF
TGCGCCAGCAGCTTGGGAAATGCAGACACCGGGGAGCTGTTTTTT
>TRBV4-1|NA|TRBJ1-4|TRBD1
CASSQVGQGATNEKLFF
TGCGCCAGCAGCCAAGTTGGACAGGGGGCGACTAATGAAAAACTGTTTTTT
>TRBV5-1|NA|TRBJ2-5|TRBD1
CASSLASAGGLETQYF
TGCGCCAGCAGCTTGGCGTCGGCAGGGGGCTTAGAGACCCAGTACTTC
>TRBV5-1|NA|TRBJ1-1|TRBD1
CASSPGTGPNTEAFF
TGCGCCAGCAGCCCCGGGACAGGACCGAACACTGAAGCTTTCTTT
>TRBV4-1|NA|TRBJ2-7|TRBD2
CASSQPVSGRSYEQYF
TGCGCCAGCAGCCAACCCGTAAGCGGGAGGTCCTACGAGCAGTACTTC
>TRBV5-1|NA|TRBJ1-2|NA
CASSSYTGTGYTF
TGCGCCAGCAGTTCGTACACAGGGACCGGCTACACCTTC
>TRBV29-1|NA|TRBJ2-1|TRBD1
CSVNPSLQGNEQFF
TGCAGCGTGAACCCCTCCCTACAGGGGAATGAGCAGTTCTTC
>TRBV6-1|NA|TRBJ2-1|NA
CASSFGQNNEQFF
TGTGCCAGCAGTTTCGGACAGAACAATGAGCAGTTCTTC
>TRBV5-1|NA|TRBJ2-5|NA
CASSLARGGLVETQYF
TGCGCCAGCAGCTTGGCTCGGGGTGGGTTAGTGGAGACCCAGTACTTC
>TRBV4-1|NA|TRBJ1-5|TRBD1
CASSQVSTGTGIDQPQHF
TGCGCCAGCAGCCAAGTTTCGACCGGGACAGGGATCGATCAGCCCCAGCATTTT
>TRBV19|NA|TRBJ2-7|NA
CASSIAEGSYEQYF
TGTGCCAGTAGTATTGCCGAGGGTTCGTACGAGCAGTACTTC
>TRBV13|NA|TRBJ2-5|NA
CASSVRGAGGTETQYF
TGTGCCAGCAGCGTAAGGGGCGCAGGGGGGACAGAGACCCAGTACTTC
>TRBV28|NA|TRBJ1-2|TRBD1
CASSSQGEGYGYTF
TGTGCCAGCAGTTCACAGGGGGAAGGGTATGGCTACACCTTC
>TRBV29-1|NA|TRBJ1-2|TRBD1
CSVEDRAFFHGYTF
TGCAGCGTTGAGGACAGGGCCTTTTTCCATGGCTACACCTTC
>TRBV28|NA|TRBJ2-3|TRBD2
CASSRLAGGYLDTQYF
TGTGCCAGCAGTAGACTAGCGGGGGGCTACTTAGATACGCAGTATTTT
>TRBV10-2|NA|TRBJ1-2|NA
CASSSGRGYGGYTF
TGCGCCAGCAGTAGCGGCAGGGGTTACGGCGGCTACACCTTC
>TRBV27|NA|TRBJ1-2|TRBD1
CASTPLPGTGINYGYTF
TGTGCCAGCACCCCTCTCCCCGGGACAGGGATTAACTATGGCTACACCTTC
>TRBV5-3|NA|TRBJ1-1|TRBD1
CARVGTGDLNTEAFF
TGTGCCAGAGTCGGGACAGGGGACTTGAACACTGAAGCTTTCTTT
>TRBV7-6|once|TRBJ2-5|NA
CASNGRGNQETQYF
TGTGCCAGCAATGGCCGGGGGAACCAAGAGACCCAGTACTTC
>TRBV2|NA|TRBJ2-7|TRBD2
CASKGLAGGIAYEQYF
TGTGCCAGCAAGGGACTAGCGGGGGGGATCGCCTACGAGCAGTACTTC
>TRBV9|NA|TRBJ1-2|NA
CASSPGGLEGYTF
TGTGCCAGCAGCCCGGGGGGTCTTGAAGGCTACACCTTC
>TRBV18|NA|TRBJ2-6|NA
CASSRDSYSGANVLTF
TGTGCCAGCTCACGGGACTCCTACTCTGGGGCCAACGTCCTGACTTTC
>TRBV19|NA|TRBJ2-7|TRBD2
CASSIRLAGGYEQYF
TGTGCCAGTAGTATACGACTAGCGGGGGGTTACGAGCAGTACTTC
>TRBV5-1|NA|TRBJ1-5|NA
CASSPDGENQPQHF
TGCGCCAGCAGCCCGGATGGGGAGAATCAGCCCCAGCATTTT
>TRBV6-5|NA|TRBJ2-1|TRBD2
CASSFSTSGGGNEQFF
TGTGCCAGCAGTTTCTCGACTAGCGGGGGAGGGAATGAGCAGTTCTTC
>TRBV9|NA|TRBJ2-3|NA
CASSLGGKEQYF
TGTGCCAGCAGCCTAGGCGGGAAGGAGCAGTATTTT
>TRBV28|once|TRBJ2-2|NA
CASSFGQTGWERNTGELFF
TGTGCCAGCAGTTTCGGTCAAACAGGGTGGGAAAGAAACACCGGGGAGCTGTTTTTT
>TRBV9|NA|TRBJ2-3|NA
CASSPTGDTLYTQYF
TGTGCCAGCAGCCCGACGGGAGATACTCTATATACGCAGTATTTT
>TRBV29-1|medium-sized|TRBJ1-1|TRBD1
CSVEQGLNTEAFF
TGCAGCGTGGAACAGGGGTTGAACACTGAAGCTTTCTTT
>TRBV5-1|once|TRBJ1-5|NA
CASSLEGGNQPQHF
TGCGCCAGCAGCCTCGAGGGAGGGAATCAGCCCCAGCATTTT
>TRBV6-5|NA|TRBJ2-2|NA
CASSYSRGQELFF
TGTGCCAGCAGTTACTCGAGGGGACAGGAGCTGTTTTTT
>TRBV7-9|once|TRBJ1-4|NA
CASSLGSGLFF
TGTGCCAGCAGCTTAGGGAGTGGGCTGTTTTTT
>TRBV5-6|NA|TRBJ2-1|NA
CASSLGLTLANEQFF
TGTGCCAGCAGCTTGGGTTTGACACTCGCCAATGAGCAGTTCTTC
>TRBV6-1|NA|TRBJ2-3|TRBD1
CASSNPTGSDTQYF
TGTGCCAGCAGTAACCCGACAGGGTCAGATACGCAGTATTTT
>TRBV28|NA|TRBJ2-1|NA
CASSLQSGYNEQFF
TGTGCCAGCAGTTTACAGAGCGGTTACAATGAGCAGTTCTTC
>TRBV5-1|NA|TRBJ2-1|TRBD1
CASSSGPGTAISYNEQFF
TGCGCCAGCAGCTCCGGACCAGGGACAGCCATCTCCTACAATGAGCAGTTCTTC